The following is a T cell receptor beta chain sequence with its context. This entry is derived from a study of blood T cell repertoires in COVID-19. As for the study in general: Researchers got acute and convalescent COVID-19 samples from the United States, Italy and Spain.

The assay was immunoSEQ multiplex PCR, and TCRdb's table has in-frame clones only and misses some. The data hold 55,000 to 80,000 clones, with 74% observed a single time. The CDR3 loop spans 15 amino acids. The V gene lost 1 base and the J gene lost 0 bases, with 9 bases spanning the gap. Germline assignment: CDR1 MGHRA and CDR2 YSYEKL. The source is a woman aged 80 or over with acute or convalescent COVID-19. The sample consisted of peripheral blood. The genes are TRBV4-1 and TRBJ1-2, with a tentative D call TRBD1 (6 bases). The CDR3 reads CASSQVHRANYGYTF. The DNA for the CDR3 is TGCGCCAGCAGCCAAGTTCACAGGGCTAACTATGGCTACACCTTC.